The rows below give T cell receptor beta chains drawn from one sample of a study of technical replicates of blood from a few donors. Some clones are missing from TCRdb's copy, which holds only in-frame ones; the method was immunoSEQ multiplex PCR. The table has around 78,000 clones, 94% seen once. Sequenced sample: T cells isolated from PBMCs. Receptors were obtained from a human donor in good health. Each CDR3 is given with its conserved first and last residue. A D gene is named only where the DNA matches it firmly. Some rows have no size entry. The others give once, few or many, or a class for an expanded clone.

clone size: -
J gene: TRBJ2-1
D gene: TRBD2
V gene: TRBV4-1
CDR3 DNA: TGCGCCAGCAGGACTAGCGGGAGCAGCTCCTACAATGAGCAGTTCTTC
CDR3 protein: CASRTSGSSSYNEQFF

clone size: once
J gene: TRBJ2-1
D gene: -
V gene: TRBV27
CDR3 DNA: TGTGCCAGCAGTTTACCCGGCTACAATGAGCAGTTCTTC
CDR3 protein: CASSLPGYNEQFF

clone size: once
J gene: TRBJ1-5
D gene: -
V gene: TRBV6-1
CDR3 DNA: TGTGCCAGCTCTGAAAACCCATCGGGTCAGCCCCAGCATTTT
CDR3 protein: CASSENPSGQPQHF

clone size: -
J gene: TRBJ1-1
D gene: TRBD1
V gene: TRBV6-5
CDR3 DNA: TGTGCCAGCAGTTACGACAGGGCCAGGACTGAAGCTTTCTTT
CDR3 protein: CASSYDRARTEAFF

clone size: -
J gene: TRBJ2-7
D gene: -
V gene: TRBV5-1
CDR3 DNA: TGCGCCAGCAGCTCATCCTACGAGCAGTACTTC
CDR3 protein: CASSSSYEQYF

clone size: -
J gene: TRBJ2-5
D gene: -
V gene: TRBV28
CDR3 DNA: TGTGCCAGCAGTTTACGGGGGAAAGAGACCCAGTACTTC
CDR3 protein: CASSLRGKETQYF

clone size: -
J gene: TRBJ2-2
D gene: -
V gene: TRBV25-1
CDR3 DNA: TGTGCCTCCCAGGGGGGTGGAAACACCGGGGAGCTGTTTTTT
CDR3 protein: CASQGGGNTGELFF

clone size: -
J gene: TRBJ1-1
D gene: -
V gene: TRBV11-3
CDR3 DNA: TGTGCCAGCAGACCACGGGAGGGGGGTTTCGCTGAAGCTTTCTTT
CDR3 protein: CASRPREGGFAEAFF

clone size: -
J gene: TRBJ1-2
D gene: -
V gene: TRBV6-1
CDR3 DNA: TGTGCCAGCAGTGAAGCACCGGGAGCAAACTATGGCTACACCTTC
CDR3 protein: CASSEAPGANYGYTF

clone size: -
J gene: TRBJ1-1
D gene: -
V gene: TRBV5-1
CDR3 DNA: TGCGCCAGCAGCTTGGCTGGGGCTCCCAACGGTGAAGCTTTCTTT
CDR3 protein: CASSLAGAPNGEAFF

clone size: once
J gene: TRBJ2-1
D gene: -
V gene: TRBV4-1
CDR3 DNA: TGCGCCAGCAGCCTCCGACTTGATCATTACAATGAGCAGTTCTTC
CDR3 protein: CASSLRLDHYNEQFF

clone size: -
J gene: TRBJ2-1
D gene: TRBD2
V gene: TRBV27
CDR3 DNA: TGTGCCAGCAGAGTTTGGCGGGAGGCGGGCAATGAGCAGTTCTTC
CDR3 protein: CASRVWREAGNEQFF

clone size: -
J gene: TRBJ2-2
D gene: TRBD1
V gene: TRBV12-5
CDR3 DNA: TGTGCTAGTGGCCCCGGGACAGCGAACACCGGGGAGCTGTTTTTT
CDR3 protein: CASGPGTANTGELFF

clone size: once
J gene: TRBJ2-6
D gene: TRBD1
V gene: TRBV5-1
CDR3 DNA: TGCGCCAGCGGTTTCTCGGGACAGGTTTACTCTGGGGCCAACGTCCTGACTTTC
CDR3 protein: CASGFSGQVYSGANVLTF

clone size: -
J gene: TRBJ2-5
D gene: TRBD2
V gene: TRBV6-1
CDR3 DNA: TGTGCCAGCATCGAGGGACTAGCGGGGGGGCCCTATTACTTC
CDR3 protein: CASIEGLAGGPYYF

clone size: -
J gene: TRBJ2-5
D gene: -
V gene: TRBV28
CDR3 DNA: TGTGCCAGCAGTTTTGGAACGGGCCAAGAGACCCAGTACTTC
CDR3 protein: CASSFGTGQETQYF

clone size: -
J gene: TRBJ2-5
D gene: -
V gene: TRBV10-1
CDR3 DNA: TGCGCCAGCAGTGAGTCACCAGCCGGGGAGACCCAGTACTTC
CDR3 protein: CASSESPAGETQYF

clone size: -
J gene: TRBJ2-7
D gene: TRBD2
V gene: TRBV28
CDR3 DNA: TGTGCCAGCAGTTTCCGCGGACTAGCGGGAGTCGGTGAGCAGTACTTC
CDR3 protein: CASSFRGLAGVGEQYF

clone size: -
J gene: TRBJ1-6
D gene: -
V gene: TRBV27
CDR3 DNA: TGTGCCAGCGGGGCCCGCTCCTATAATTCACCCCTCCACTTT
CDR3 protein: CASGARSYNSPLHF

clone size: -
J gene: TRBJ2-1
D gene: -
V gene: TRBV7-2
CDR3 DNA: TGTGCCAGCAGCTTAGAGGCGGGGCTGGGGAATGAGCAGTTCTTC
CDR3 protein: CASSLEAGLGNEQFF

clone size: once
J gene: TRBJ2-1
D gene: -
V gene: TRBV27
CDR3 DNA: TGTGCCAGCAGTGGGGAGCAGGCCGTAGCGTCGTACAATGAGCAGTTCTTC
CDR3 protein: CASSGEQAVASYNEQFF

clone size: -
J gene: TRBJ1-3
D gene: TRBD1
V gene: TRBV7-9
CDR3 DNA: TGTGCCAGCAGCTCGACAGGGCCTAAGAGCTCTGGAAACACCATATATTTT
CDR3 protein: CASSSTGPKSSGNTIYF

clone size: once
J gene: TRBJ2-1
D gene: -
V gene: TRBV28
CDR3 DNA: TGTGCCAGCAGCTGGGGCAGACACAATGAGCAGTTCTTC
CDR3 protein: CASSWGRHNEQFF

clone size: few
J gene: TRBJ1-1
D gene: -
V gene: TRBV21-1
CDR3 DNA: TGTGCCAGCAGCAGATTCCGGGGTTCTGAAGCTTTCTTT
CDR3 protein: CASSRFRGSEAFF

clone size: -
J gene: TRBJ2-3
D gene: -
V gene: TRBV10-1
CDR3 DNA: TGCGCCAGCACCGACGAGACTAGTGATACGCAGTATTTT
CDR3 protein: CASTDETSDTQYF

clone size: -
J gene: TRBJ2-7
D gene: TRBD2
V gene: TRBV4-1
CDR3 DNA: TGCGCCAGCAGCCTCCAGAAGAGCGGGAACCCCTACGAGCAGTACTTC
CDR3 protein: CASSLQKSGNPYEQYF

clone size: -
J gene: TRBJ2-1
D gene: TRBD2
V gene: TRBV28
CDR3 DNA: TGTGCCAGCAGTTGGACTAGCGGGCCCTACAATGAGCAGTTCTTC
CDR3 protein: CASSWTSGPYNEQFF

clone size: -
J gene: TRBJ1-2
D gene: TRBD1
V gene: TRBV23-1
CDR3 DNA: TGCGCCAGCAGTCAATCGGGATTCGAGACAGGGGGTTGTGGCTACACCTTC
CDR3 protein: CASSQSGFETGGCGYTF

clone size: -
J gene: TRBJ1-2
D gene: TRBD1
V gene: TRBV6-6
CDR3 DNA: TGTGCCAGCAGTTACCGGGACAGGGTGGGAGGCTACACCTTC
CDR3 protein: CASSYRDRVGGYTF

clone size: -
J gene: TRBJ1-1
D gene: TRBD1
V gene: TRBV12-5
CDR3 DNA: TGTGCTAGTGGTTTGGGGCTATCGACAGGGGAGAACACTGAAGCTTTCTTT
CDR3 protein: CASGLGLSTGENTEAFF

clone size: -
J gene: TRBJ2-1
D gene: -
V gene: TRBV6-5
CDR3 DNA: TGTGCCAGCAGTCGGGATCCTGTAAAAATCGAGCAGTTCTTC
CDR3 protein: CASSRDPVKIEQFF

clone size: -
J gene: TRBJ1-2
D gene: TRBD1
V gene: TRBV28
CDR3 DNA: TGTGCCAGCAGTTATAGTTGGGAAGTTCCAGGGGGCAGTAACTATGGCTACACCTTC
CDR3 protein: CASSYSWEVPGGSNYGYTF

clone size: few
J gene: TRBJ1-1
D gene: -
V gene: TRBV30
CDR3 DNA: TGTGCCTGGAACAGGGACCGGCGGACTGAAGCTTTCTTT
CDR3 protein: CAWNRDRRTEAFF

clone size: -
J gene: TRBJ2-5
D gene: TRBD2
V gene: TRBV4-1
CDR3 DNA: TGCGCCAGCAGCCAACCAAAAGCGGGAGGTCAGCGGACCCAGTACTTC
CDR3 protein: CASSQPKAGGQRTQYF

clone size: -
J gene: TRBJ2-1
D gene: -
V gene: TRBV11-2
CDR3 DNA: TGTGCCAGCAGCCCCCAGGTTGCCCTCTACAATGAGCAGTTCTTC
CDR3 protein: CASSPQVALYNEQFF

clone size: -
J gene: TRBJ2-7
D gene: -
V gene: TRBV6-1
CDR3 DNA: TGTGCCAGCAGTAGTGTCGCGACCTACGAGCAGTACTTC
CDR3 protein: CASSSVATYEQYF

clone size: -
J gene: TRBJ2-7
D gene: TRBD1
V gene: TRBV5-1
CDR3 DNA: TGCGCCAGCAGCTCTATTCCGGGACAGGGGAACGAGCAGTACTTC
CDR3 protein: CASSSIPGQGNEQYF

clone size: once
J gene: TRBJ1-1
D gene: -
V gene: TRBV28
CDR3 DNA: TGTGCCAGCGGGCAGTGGGTTGGTATCACTGAAGCTTTCTTT
CDR3 protein: CASGQWVGITEAFF

clone size: -
J gene: TRBJ2-1
D gene: TRBD2
V gene: TRBV30
CDR3 DNA: TGTGCCTGGGCCCCTATGGGGGGGTACAATGAGCAGTTCTTC
CDR3 protein: CAWAPMGGYNEQFF

clone size: -
J gene: TRBJ2-7
D gene: -
V gene: TRBV5-1
CDR3 DNA: TGCGCCAGCAGCTTGGCACTAGCTAACGAGCAGTACTTC
CDR3 protein: CASSLALANEQYF

clone size: once
J gene: TRBJ2-7
D gene: TRBD1
V gene: TRBV6-1
CDR3 DNA: TGTGCCATCAAACCGGGACAGGGTTCCACCTACGAGCAGTACTTC
CDR3 protein: CAIKPGQGSTYEQYF

clone size: -
J gene: TRBJ1-5
D gene: TRBD1
V gene: TRBV27
CDR3 DNA: TGTGCCAGCAGTTTTAGGGGGCCCCTCGACTATAGCAATCAGCCCCAGCATTTT
CDR3 protein: CASSFRGPLDYSNQPQHF

clone size: -
J gene: TRBJ2-1
D gene: -
V gene: TRBV5-6
CDR3 DNA: TGTGCCAGCAGCGAAACTAGCACCTACAATGATTGGCAGTTCTTC
CDR3 protein: CASSETSTYNDWQFF

clone size: -
J gene: TRBJ2-2
D gene: -
V gene: TRBV2
CDR3 DNA: TGTGCCAGCAGTGTTAGCCCGACGGCCACCGGGGAGCTGTTTTTT
CDR3 protein: CASSVSPTATGELFF

clone size: -
J gene: TRBJ2-7
D gene: -
V gene: TRBV30
CDR3 DNA: TGTGCCTGGAGTGTAGCGCGAACATTCGATAAGAGCTCCTACGAGCAGTACTTC
CDR3 protein: CAWSVARTFDKSSYEQYF

clone size: -
J gene: TRBJ1-4
D gene: TRBD1
V gene: TRBV5-1
CDR3 DNA: TGCGCCAGCAGCGCCGTTCCCGGGACAGGGTTTGAAAAACTGTTTTTT
CDR3 protein: CASSAVPGTGFEKLFF

clone size: -
J gene: TRBJ1-1
D gene: -
V gene: TRBV6-5
CDR3 DNA: TGTGCCAGCAGTACAGGGTTTTGGGACACTGAAGCTTTCTTT
CDR3 protein: CASSTGFWDTEAFF

clone size: -
J gene: TRBJ1-5
D gene: TRBD1
V gene: TRBV6-1
CDR3 DNA: TGTGCCAGCAGGGAGACAGGGGAAGATCAGCCCCAGCATTTT
CDR3 protein: CASRETGEDQPQHF

clone size: once
J gene: TRBJ2-6
D gene: TRBD1
V gene: TRBV5-6
CDR3 DNA: TGTGCCAGCAGCTTGTTTCAGGGGGCGGTTGGGGCCAACGTCCTGACTTTC
CDR3 protein: CASSLFQGAVGANVLTF

clone size: -
J gene: TRBJ1-2
D gene: TRBD1
V gene: TRBV5-4
CDR3 DNA: TGTGCCAGCAGCGGTGCCGGGACAGGGAGGGTCCACACCTTC
CDR3 protein: CASSGAGTGRVHTF

clone size: -
J gene: TRBJ1-1
D gene: TRBD1
V gene: TRBV27
CDR3 DNA: TGTGCCAGCAGCTCCCCCTCCACAGGGGGCAGGTCTCTGACTGAAGCTTTCTTT
CDR3 protein: CASSSPSTGGRSLTEAFF